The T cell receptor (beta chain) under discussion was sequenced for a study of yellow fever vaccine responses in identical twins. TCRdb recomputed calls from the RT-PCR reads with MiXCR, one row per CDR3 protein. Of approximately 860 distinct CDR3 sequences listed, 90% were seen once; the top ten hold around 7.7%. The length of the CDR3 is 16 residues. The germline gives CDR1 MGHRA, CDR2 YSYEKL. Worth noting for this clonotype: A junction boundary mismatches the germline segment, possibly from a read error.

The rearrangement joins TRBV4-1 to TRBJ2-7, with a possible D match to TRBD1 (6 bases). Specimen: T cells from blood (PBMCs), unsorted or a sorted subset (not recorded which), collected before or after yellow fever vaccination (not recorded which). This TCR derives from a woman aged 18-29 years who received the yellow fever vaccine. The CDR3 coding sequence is TGCGCCAGCAGCCAAGGTCCTCAGGGGAGCTCCTACGAGCAGTGCTTC. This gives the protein CASSQGPQGSSYEQCF.